The 3 T cell receptor beta chains given below trace back to one sample, sequenced in a study of breast tumors, draining lymph nodes, adjacent tissues. The lymph nodes were axillary draining lymph nodes from breast cancer patients. Using its own MiXCR run on the multiplex PCR reads, TCRdb lists one record per CDR3 protein. The sample comprises hundreds of thousands of distinct CDR3 sequences, less than 40% of which are singletons, and more than 1.3% rests with the top ten. The source material was axillary lymph node tissue. These receptors were collected from a female donor with breast cancer. Some clones in this sample may be carry-over from other donors' samples.

A word on this clonotype: One end of the junction fails to match germline, which may point to a read error. The CDR3 region has the DNA TGTGCCAGTGGTATCAGGTTGGCACCGGTCAGGTATGGCTACACCTTC. Protein: CASGIRLAPVRYGYTF. This chain joins TRBV19 and TRBJ1-2; unclear D gene. There are 16 residues in the CDR3. Germline V lookup: CDR1 LNHDA, CDR2 SQIVND (reference sequence).

This clonotype was picked up one time. At one boundary the junction diverges from the germline segment, which might be a read error. CDR3 sequence reads: CASSLPGRGASYGYTF. The DNA of the CDR3 is TGTGCCAGTAGTTTACCGGGACGGGGGGCGTCCTATGGCTACACCTTT. The gene calls are TRBV19 and TRBJ1-2; D perhaps matches TRBD1 (6 bases). The germline CDR1 and CDR2 sequences are LNHDA and SQIVND (reference sequence). CDR3 length: 16 residues.

This clonotype has a count of ten or more. The chain has TRBV5-1 and TRBJ2-2; 9 nucleotides agree with TRBD2. Germline assignment: CDR1 SGHRS and CDR2 YFSETQ. The V and J ends lost 1 base and 4 bases, in that order; junction bases with no gene match: 5. CDR3 length equals 16 residues. The DNA for the CDR3 is TGCGCCAGCAGCTTGCGAGCGGGAGGTGTCACCGGGGAGCTGTTTTTT. Translated: CASSLRAGGVTGELFF.